These 9 T cell receptor beta chains were sequenced from one sample in a study of multiple sclerosis patients with progressive multifocal leukoencephalopathy. TCRdb keeps only in-frame clones here, not all; method: immunoSEQ multiplex PCR. Here the sample spans fewer than 40,000 clones, around 91% being singletons. As to time point: before natalizumab initiation. The sequenced sample consisted of PBMCs. These TCRs come from a human donor with multiple sclerosis.

Comments on this clone: One end of the junction varies from germline; a read error may be responsible. The V and J genes are TRBV7-7 and TRBJ2-1, with D possibly being TRBD1 or TRBD2 (5 bases each). Germline CDR1 is SSHAT and CDR2 is FNYEAQ (reference sequence). The CDR3 consists of 15 residues. This CDR3 is CASSLALQDYNEQFF. The DNA for the CDR3 is TGTGCTAGCAGCTTAGCGTTACAGGACTACAATGAGCAGTTCTTC.

The V and J genes are TRBV4-3 and TRBJ1-5, with 7 bases that match TRBD1. V lost 0 bases and J lost 11; bases outside the gene matches: 4. Per the germline V gene, CDR1 is LGHNA and CDR2 is YSLEER. The CDR3 extends over 13 amino acids. CDR3 nucleotides: TGCGCCAGCAGCCAAGATCGACAGGGCGCCCAGCATTTT. Translating gives CASSQDRQGAQHF.

In this sample, this clone turned up once. The rearrangement links TRBV5-1 to TRBJ2-1, with D possibly matching TRBD2 (5 bases). The germline CDR1 and CDR2 sequences are SGHRS and YFSETQ. V dropped 0 bases and J dropped 9 bases, with 10 bases sitting between them. The CDR3 is 13 residues long. In DNA form, the CDR3 reads TGCGCCAGCAGCTTGGCCCTTGGGAGTGAGCAGTTCTTC. It specifies CASSLALGSEQFF.

CDR3 in amino acids: CASSPGFEAMNTEAFF. Written as DNA, the CDR3 is TGTGCCAGCTCACCAGGGTTTGAAGCCATGAACACTGAAGCTTTCTTT. The chain carries TRBV18 and TRBJ1-1; D not certain. Germline V CDR1 and CDR2: KGHSH, LQKENI. The V end was cut by 2 bases, the J end by 0 bases, with 13 bases between. CDR3 size: 16 residues.

V and J are TRBV28 and TRBJ2-7; D is perhaps TRBD1 or TRBD2 (7 bases each). The CDR3 is 14 residues long. CDR1 MDHEN and CDR2 SYDVKM come from the germline V gene. Trimming removed 5 bases at V and 2 bases at J, with 13 bases between. The CDR3 here is CASSLPGGAYEQYF. The CDR3 DNA is TGTGCCAGCAGTCTCCCAGGGGGGGCCTACGAGCAGTACTTC.

V usage is TRBV9 and J usage is TRBJ1-3; a weak D match, TRBD1 (5 bases). The V end lost 0 bases, the J end lost 0 bases, and 13 bases lay between the germline ends. This CDR3 has 17 residues. Germline loops: CDR1 SGDLS, CDR2 YYNGEE. CDR3 in amino acids: CASSVETGGYSGNTIYF. CDR3 DNA sequence: TGTGCCAGCAGCGTAGAGACCGGGGGATACTCTGGAAACACCATATATTTT. Supplemented by reference TRBV9 and TRBJ1-3, the full variable domain reads DSGVTQTPKHLITATGQRVTLRCSPRSGDLSVYWYQQSLDQGLQFLIQYYNGEERAKGNILERFSAQQFPDLHSELNLSSLELGDSALYFCASSVETGGYSGNTIYFGEGSWLTVV.

The J gene is TRBJ2-7, the V gene TRBV4-2, with 11 positions matching TRBD2. Germline V gene lookup returns CDR1 LGHNA and CDR2 YNFKEQ. The CDR3 sequence is 17 residues long. V gave up 1 base and J gave up 2 bases; unmatched junction bases: 7. This CDR3 reads CASSQGLSGRAPYEQYF. The CDR3 region has the DNA TGTGCCAGCAGCCAAGGCCTTAGCGGGAGGGCCCCCTACGAGCAGTACTTC.

The chain recombines TRBV2 with TRBJ2-1; 10 bases agree with TRBD1. V lost 6 bases and J lost 8; bases outside the gene matches: 1. CDR1 SNHLY and CDR2 FYNNEI come from the germline V gene. The CDR3 has 12 residues. DNA for the CDR3: TGTGCCAGCAGGGACAGGGGGGATGAGCAGTTCTTC. Its protein product is CASRDRGDEQFF.

The chain recombines TRBV19 with TRBJ1-5; 7 bases fit TRBD1. After removal of 4 bases from V and 6 bases from J, the junction contained 9 bases not matched to a gene. Germline lookup yields CDR1 LNHDA and CDR2 SQIVND (reference sequence). The CDR3 contains 15 residues. CDR3 coding DNA: TGTGCCAGTAGTAACGACAGGGTCGGCAGTCAGCCCCAGCATTTT. Residues: CASSNDRVGSQPQHF.